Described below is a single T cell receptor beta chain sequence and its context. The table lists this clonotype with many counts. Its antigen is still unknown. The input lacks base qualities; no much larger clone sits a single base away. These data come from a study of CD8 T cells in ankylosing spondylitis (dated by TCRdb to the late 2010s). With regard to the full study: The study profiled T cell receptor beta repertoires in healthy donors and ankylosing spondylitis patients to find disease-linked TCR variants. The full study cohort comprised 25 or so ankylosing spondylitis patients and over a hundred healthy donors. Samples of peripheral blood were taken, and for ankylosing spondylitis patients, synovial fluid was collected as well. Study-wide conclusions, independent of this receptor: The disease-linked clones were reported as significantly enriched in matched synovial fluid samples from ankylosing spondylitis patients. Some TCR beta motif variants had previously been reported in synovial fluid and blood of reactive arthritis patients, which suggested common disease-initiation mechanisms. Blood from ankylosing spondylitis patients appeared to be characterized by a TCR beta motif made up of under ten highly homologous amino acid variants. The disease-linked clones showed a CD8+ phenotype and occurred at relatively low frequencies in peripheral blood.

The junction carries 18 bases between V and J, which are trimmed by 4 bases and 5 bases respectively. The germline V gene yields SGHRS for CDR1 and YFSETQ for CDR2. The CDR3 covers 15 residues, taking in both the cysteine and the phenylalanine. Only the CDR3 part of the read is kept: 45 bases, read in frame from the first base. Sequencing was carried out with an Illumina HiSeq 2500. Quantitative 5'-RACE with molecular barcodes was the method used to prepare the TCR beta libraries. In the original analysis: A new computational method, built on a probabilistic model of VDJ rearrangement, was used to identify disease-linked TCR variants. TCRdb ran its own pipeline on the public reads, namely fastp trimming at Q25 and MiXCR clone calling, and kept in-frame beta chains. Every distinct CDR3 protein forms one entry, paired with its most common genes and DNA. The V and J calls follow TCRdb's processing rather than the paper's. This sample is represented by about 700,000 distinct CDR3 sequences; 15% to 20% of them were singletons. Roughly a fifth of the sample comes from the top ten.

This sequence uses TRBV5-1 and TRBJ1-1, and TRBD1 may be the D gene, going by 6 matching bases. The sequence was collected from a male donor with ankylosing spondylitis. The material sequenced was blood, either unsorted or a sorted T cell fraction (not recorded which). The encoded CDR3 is CASSPGDTPGTEAFF. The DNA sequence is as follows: TGCGCCAGCAGCCCGGGGGACACCCCCGGAACTGAAGCTTTCTTT.